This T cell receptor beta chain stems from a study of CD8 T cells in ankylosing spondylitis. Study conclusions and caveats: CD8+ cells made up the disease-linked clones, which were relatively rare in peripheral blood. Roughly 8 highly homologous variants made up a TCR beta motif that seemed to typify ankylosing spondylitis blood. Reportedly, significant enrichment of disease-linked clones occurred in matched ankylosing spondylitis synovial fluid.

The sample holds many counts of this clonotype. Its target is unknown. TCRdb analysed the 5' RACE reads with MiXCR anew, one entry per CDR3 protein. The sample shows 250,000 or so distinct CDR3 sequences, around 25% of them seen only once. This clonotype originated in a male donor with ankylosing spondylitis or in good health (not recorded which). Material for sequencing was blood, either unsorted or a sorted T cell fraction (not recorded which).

The CDR3: CAISETTGLLNNEQFF. CDR3 sequence (DNA): TGTGCCATCAGTGAGACGACAGGGCTACTTAACAATGAGCAGTTCTTC. V gene TRBV10-3 combines with J gene TRBJ2-1, with 7 positions matching TRBD1. The germline gives CDR1 ENHRY, CDR2 SYGVKD. With 2 bases clipped from V and 5 bases from J, the junction kept 9 bases outside the gene matches. The CDR3 is made up of 16 amino acids.